This T cell receptor beta chain was recovered during a study of neurological immune-mediated disorders. Study-wide findings and caveats: Multiple sclerosis was found to have the least TCR clonal expansion, below healthy controls, and HTLV-1-associated myelopathy the most.

Time point described: technical triplicate 1. This clonotype was seen at least ten times. Its target is unknown. TCRdb re-derived calls from the 5' RACE reads in MiXCR, one entry per CDR3 protein. Of roughly 38,000 distinct CDR3 sequences in the sample, around 10% were seen once. The specimen sequenced was PBMCs. The receptor's source is a man aged 60 to 75 with HTLV-1-associated myelopathy (HAM/TSP).

The CDR3 coding sequence is TGCGCCAGCAGCTTGAGCGGAACAGGGCGAGGACGAGAGACCCAGTACTTC. Translation: CASSLSGTGRGRETQYF. The J gene is TRBJ2-5, the V gene TRBV5-1; TRBD1 is a possible D gene (6 bases). The CDR3 totals 17 residues. The germline V gene encodes CDR1 SGHRS and CDR2 YFSETQ. Trimming left V 1 base short and J 4 bases short, with 20 bases between.